One sample yielded the 32 T cell receptor beta chains listed below, sequenced in a study of T cells after yellow fever vaccination. In TCRdb, the 5' RACE reads were re-called with MiXCR into one record per CDR3 protein. The table has a few hundred thousand distinct CDR3 sequences, about 4% seen once. The source was PBMCs, collected 5 days after the yellow fever booster vaccination. The receptors come from a young man who received the YFV17D yellow fever vaccine.

The rearrangement joins TRBV20-1 to TRBJ1-5; 10 bases are a match to TRBD1. This CDR3 has 18 amino acids. Looked up from germline, CDR1 is DFQATT and CDR2 is SNEGSKA (reference sequence). The junction had 14 bases not matched to a gene; V was cut back by 3 bases and J by 3 bases. CDR3 sequence (DNA): TGCAGTGCTAGCCGTCAGACAGGGGGCAAATATATCAATCAGCCCCAGCATTTT. This translates into CSASRQTGGKYINQPQHF.

The genes are TRBV24-1 and TRBJ2-3; the match to TRBD1 covers 9 bases. Germline V gene lookup returns CDR1 KGHDR and CDR2 SFDVKD. The ends lost 5 bases at V and 3 bases at J; junction bases unmatched: 2. This CDR3 contains 14 residues. CDR3 DNA: TGTGCCACCAGTGTGGGGACAGGGACAGATACGCAGTATTTT. Its protein is CATSVGTGTDTQYF.

There are many counts of this clonotype. The chain has TRBV19 and TRBJ2-3; 7 positions agree with TRBD2. Germline V gene data show CDR1 as LNHDA and CDR2 as SQIVND (reference sequence). CDR3 length: 13 amino acids. After removal of 7 bases from V and 3 bases from J, the junction contained 4 bases not matched to a gene. The CDR3 DNA follows: TGTGCCAGTACCAGCGGGGAGACAGATACGCAGTATTTT. As protein: CASTSGETDTQYF.

In this sample, this clonotype turned up a few times. The gene calls are TRBV7-6 and TRBJ1-5; D gene unclear. This CDR3 region has 13 residues. Germline CDR1 and CDR2: SGHVS and FNYEAQ. The V end was cut by 2 bases, the J end by 7 bases, with 9 bases between. CDR3 coding DNA: TGTGCCAGCAGCTTATCAACGGGACAGCCCCAGCATTTT. This codes for CASSLSTGQPQHF.

The chain links TRBV7-6 to TRBJ1-1; D uncertain. V dropped 2 bases and J dropped 1 base, with 26 bases sitting between them. This CDR3 spans 20 amino acids. Germline values: CDR1 SGHVS, CDR2 FNYEAQ. The CDR3 loop reads CASSLRVALRGIRENTEAFF. The CDR3 DNA reads as TGTGCCAGCAGCTTACGGGTCGCCCTGCGAGGGATAAGGGAGAACACTGAAGCTTTCTTT.

This clonotype appeared a few times. The gene calls are TRBV7-2 and TRBJ2-3; D unclear. Per germline, CDR1 SGHTA and CDR2 FQGNSA. The CDR3 spans 12 residues. Between the trimmed V and J ends, which lost 4 bases and 6 bases, there was a span of 8 bases. CDR3: CASSSTVDTQYF. The CDR3 DNA follows: TGTGCCAGCAGCTCCACCGTGGATACGCAGTATTTT.

This clonotype occurred a few times. The genes are TRBV7-2 and TRBJ2-1; maybe TRBD1 (5 bases). Trimming took 4 bases from V and 0 from J, leaving 10 bases between them. Germline values: CDR1 SGHTA, CDR2 FQGNSA. This CDR3 has 15 residues. CDR3 DNA sequence: TGTGCCAGCAGCTCACTACAGGCCTCCTACAATGAGCAGTTCTTC. Protein product: CASSSLQASYNEQFF.

The sample holds many counts of this clonotype. This chain joins TRBV9 and TRBJ1-1, with a weak D call TRBD1 (5 bases). The V end lost 0 bases, the J end lost 0 bases, and 12 bases lay between the germline ends. The CDR3 runs 16 residues. CDR1 and CDR2 from the germline V gene are SGDLS and YYNGEE. CDR3: CASSVEGWGVNTEAFF. CDR3 bases: TGTGCCAGCAGCGTAGAAGGGTGGGGGGTGAACACTGAAGCTTTCTTT.

This clonotype came up many times. The chain carries TRBV6-6 and TRBJ1-5; no reliable D call. The CDR3 consists of 13 residues. The germline V and J ends were trimmed by 5 bases and 4 bases, with 9 bases remaining between them. Germline V gives CDR1 MNHNY, CDR2 SVGAGI (reference sequence). DNA for the CDR3: TGTGCCAGCAGTGGCACAGCAAATCAGCCCCAGCATTTT. This encodes CASSGTANQPQHF.

This clonotype came up many times. V usage is TRBV4-1 and J usage is TRBJ1-4; D unresolved. Trimming stripped 4 bases from V and 4 bases from J, with 13 bases between. Per germline, CDR1 MGHRA and CDR2 YSYEKL. The CDR3 contains 15 residues. This CDR3 is CASSPPNGLNEKLFF. CDR3 DNA: TGCGCCAGCAGCCCCCCAAACGGGCTTAATGAAAAACTGTTTTTT.

This clonotype has at least ten counts. The chain employs TRBV6-5 and TRBJ1-4; D possibly corresponds to TRBD1 (6 bases). Germline V lookup: CDR1 MNHEY, CDR2 SVGAGI. With 7 bases removed from V and 6 bases from J, the gap between germline ends came to 21 bases. The CDR3 sequence is 16 residues long. CDR3 sequence reads: CASKGRGAVGYEKLFF. The CDR3 nucleotides read TGTGCCAGCAAGGGTAGGGGGGCCGTCGGGTATGAAAAACTGTTTTTT.

This clonotype has more than one count but fewer than ten. J is TRBJ2-7 and V is TRBV6-1, with 10 bases that match TRBD1. This CDR3 has 16 amino acids. The germline V gene encodes CDR1 MNHNS and CDR2 SASEGT. The V segment lost 1 base and the J segment 7 bases; nucleotides outside the gene matches: 10. For the CDR3, the DNA is TGTGCCAGCAGTGAAGATGTAGGACAGGGGGTTTGGGAGCAGTACTTC. Residues: CASSEDVGQGVWEQYF.

This clonotype appeared many times. The CDR3 DNA is TGTGCCAGCAGCTTGCCAGGGTACGGCACAGATACGCAGTATTTT. This sequence encodes CASSLPGYGTDTQYF. This chain uses TRBV5-6 with TRBJ2-3; D may be TRBD1 (5 bases). Per germline, CDR1 SGHDT and CDR2 YYEEEE. This CDR3 is 15 amino acids long. V shed 1 base and J shed 1 base, with 10 bases lying between them.

This clonotype was seen a few times. Since a much larger clone is just one base distant, this may be a read error. The V gene is TRBV28, the J gene TRBJ2-4, with D hard to call. The CDR3 sequence is 12 residues long. Germline CDR1 and CDR2: MDHEN and SYDVKM. V lost 10 bases and J lost 0, with 7 bases in between. Written as DNA, the CDR3 is TGTGCCACCAGCTTAGCCAAAAACATTCAGTACTTC. It encodes CATSLAKNIQYF.

This clonotype was detected only a few times. This chain connects TRBV7-9 to TRBJ2-3, with 7 bases fitting TRBD2. This CDR3 comprises 17 residues. Germline V gives CDR1 SEHNR, CDR2 FQNEAQ (reference sequence). V gave up 0 bases and J gave up 0 bases; unmatched junction bases: 6. The CDR3 DNA is TGTGCCAGCAGCTTAGCCGTCCAGCGGGACAGCACAGATACGCAGTATTTT. Amino acid sequence: CASSLAVQRDSTDTQYF.

The V call is TRBV7-9, the J call TRBJ2-4; weak D call: TRBD1 (6 bases). V lost 5 bases and J 0 bases, leaving 14 bases between the germline ends. Germline CDR1 SEHNR, CDR2 FQNEAQ (reference sequence). The CDR3 sequence is 16 residues long. Here the CDR3 reads CASSRDRSLAKNIQYF. As DNA, the CDR3 is TGTGCCAGCAGCCGAGACAGGTCCTTAGCCAAAAACATTCAGTACTTC.

This sequence joins TRBV12-3 or TRBV12-4 and TRBJ2-5; D is unresolved. The CDR3 length is 13 residues. The V and J ends lost 6 bases and 5 bases respectively, with 13 bases between them. CDR3 residues: CASSKSARETQYF. CDR3 coding DNA: TGTGCCAGCAGCAAATCCGCCAGGGAGACCCAGTACTTC.

J is TRBJ2-7 and V is TRBV18; D could derive from TRBD1 or TRBD2 (5 bases each). The CDR3 contains 17 residues. Trimming shortened V by 1 base and J by 3 bases, and 19 bases separated the two germline ends. The V gene's germline CDR1 is KGHSH and CDR2 LQKENI. The CDR3 DNA follows: TGTGCCAGCTCACCACAGGGAACTCCGGGACCGAGCTACGAGCAGTACTTC. It yields the protein CASSPQGTPGPSYEQYF. The full variable domain, its missing parts supplied by reference TRBV18 and TRBJ2-7, is NAGVMQNPRHLVRRRGQEARLRCSPMKGHSHVYWYRQLPEEGLKFMVYLQKENIIDESGMPKERFSAEFPKEGPSILRIQQVVRGDSAAYFCASSPQGTPGPSYEQYFGPGTRLTVT.

This chain links TRBV7-6 with TRBJ2-7; D perhaps matches TRBD2 (6 bases). With 3 bases removed from V and 6 bases from J, the gap between germline ends came to 15 bases. Germline CDR1 reads SGHVS; CDR2 reads FNYEAQ. CDR3 length: 14 amino acids. CDR3 protein: CASSFSSGGSEQYV. In DNA form, the CDR3 reads TGTGCCAGCAGCTTCTCGTCTGGGGGGAGCGAGCAGTACGTC.

This clonotype was counted between two and nine times. The CDR3 sequence: CASSFWTASYNEQFF. CDR3 DNA: TGCGCCAGCAGCTTTTGGACAGCCTCCTACAATGAGCAGTTCTTC. The chain joins TRBV5-1 to TRBJ2-1; tentatively, D is TRBD1 (6 bases). The ends were cut back, 2 bases at V and 0 bases at J, with 9 bases in the middle. The CDR3 consists of 15 residues. Germline V gives CDR1 SGHRS, CDR2 YFSETQ.

This clonotype was counted many times. V and J are TRBV6-5 and TRBJ2-6; D may match TRBD1 or TRBD2 (5 bases each). CDR3 length: 15 residues. V was pared by 6 bases and J by 4 bases, with 13 bases between. CDR1 is MNHEY and CDR2 is SVGAGI in the germline V gene. CDR3 nucleotide sequence: TGTGCCAGCAGACTATCAGGGACCGGGGCCAACGTCCTGACTTTC. Its translation: CASRLSGTGANVLTF.

The chain carries TRBV19 and TRBJ1-5; no clear D. CDR3 size: 13 residues. CDR1 is LNHDA and CDR2 is SQIVND in the germline V gene (reference sequence). V shed 11 bases and J shed 2 bases, with 13 bases lying between them. CDR3 loop: CAVSSAGNQPQHF. The DNA of the CDR3 is TGTGCCGTGTCAAGTGCCGGCAATCAGCCCCAGCATTTT.

This clonotype was recorded at least ten times. The rearrangement uses TRBV4-2 and TRBJ2-1; TRBD2 aligns across 9 bases. The CDR3 is made up of 17 amino acids. Per germline, CDR1 LGHNA and CDR2 YNFKEQ. Trimming took 0 bases from V and 1 from J; bases not matched to a gene: 4. This CDR3 reads CASSQEGAGGSYNEQFF. Here the CDR3 DNA reads TGTGCCAGCAGCCAAGAGGGAGCGGGGGGTTCCTACAATGAGCAGTTCTTC.

Only a few counts were recorded for this clonotype. The rearrangement uses TRBV29-1 and TRBJ1-3; D is perhaps TRBD1 (5 bases). Trimming left V 4 bases short and J 8 bases short, with 18 bases between. Per the germline V gene, CDR1 is SQVTM and CDR2 is ANQGSEA. The CDR3 consists of 14 residues. The CDR3 coding sequence is TGCAGCGTTGTCCTCAGAAGGGGTTTCGACACCATATATTTT. Encoded protein: CSVVLRRGFDTIYF.

This clonotype was recorded many times. The V call is TRBV27, the J call TRBJ2-5; TRBD1 or TRBD2 may be the D gene (5 bases each). V lost 5 bases, J lost 1 base, and 14 bases lay in between. The V gene's germline CDR1 is MNHEY and CDR2 SMNVEV (reference sequence). The length of the CDR3 is 15 residues. CDR3 nucleotides: TGTGCCAGCAGTCCCTTAGGGGCGGGCCAAGAGACCCAGTACTTC. Protein product: CASSPLGAGQETQYF.

This clonotype was counted many times. V and J are TRBV20-1 and TRBJ1-1, with 9 bases fitting TRBD1. The V gene end was trimmed by 6 bases and the J gene end by 0 bases; junction bases not matched to a gene: 5. The CDR3 has 14 residues. Looked up from germline, CDR1 is DFQATT and CDR2 is SNEGSKA (reference sequence). CDR3 sequence (DNA): TGCAGTGCATATGACAGGGGGGTGAACACTGAAGCTTTCTTT. Its protein product is CSAYDRGVNTEAFF.

The sample holds a few counts of this clonotype. This sequence joins TRBV6-5 and TRBJ1-4, with 8 bases that match TRBD1. CDR3 length equals 16 residues. After removal of 6 bases from V and 7 bases from J, the junction contained 13 bases not matched to a gene. The germline gives CDR1 MNHEY, CDR2 SVGAGI. The CDR3 protein is CASRQGATRLAEKLFF. The DNA of the CDR3 is TGTGCCAGCAGGCAGGGGGCCACCCGTCTGGCTGAAAAACTGTTTTTT.

CDR3 region: CASSSGLAGGNEQFF. In DNA form, the CDR3 reads TGTGCCAGCAGCTCCGGACTAGCGGGCGGCAATGAGCAGTTCTTC. V is TRBV7-2 and J is TRBJ2-1; 11 nucleotides agree with TRBD2. Germline V lookup: CDR1 SGHTA, CDR2 FQGNSA. The V and J ends lost 4 bases and 6 bases, in that order; junction bases with no gene match: 5. The CDR3 loop spans 15 amino acids.

This clonotype appeared many times. The V gene is TRBV7-2, the J gene TRBJ2-7; D is unclear. The V and J ends lost 5 bases and 4 bases respectively, with 6 bases between them. The CDR3 consists of 11 residues. CDR1 is SGHTA, CDR2 FQGNSA, per germline. This CDR3 reads CASSPQYEQYF. The CDR3 bases are TGTGCCAGCAGCCCACAGTACGAGCAGTACTTC.

The chain employs TRBV9 and TRBJ2-3; TRBD2 aligns across 7 bases. Trimming cost V 4 bases and J 5 bases; bases outside gene matches: 10. Germline V lookup: CDR1 SGDLS, CDR2 YYNGEE. CDR3 length: 15 amino acids. CDR3 nucleotide sequence: TGTGCCAGCAGCACTGGTGGGGGGGTGGGAGATACGCAGTATTTT. It codes for CASSTGGGVGDTQYF.

This clonotype was seen only a few times. V gene TRBV10-3 combines with J gene TRBJ1-6, with TRBD1 matching over 7 bases. The CDR3 loop spans 14 amino acids. J was trimmed by 8 bases and V by 7 bases; bases with no gene match: 8. Per germline, CDR1 ENHRY and CDR2 SYGVKD. This CDR3 reads CAIKGDRQYSPLHF. The CDR3, as DNA: TGTGCCATCAAAGGGGACAGACAATATTCACCCCTCCACTTT.

Many counts were recorded for this clonotype. The chain carries TRBV5-1 and TRBJ1-1; the D gene is possibly TRBD1 (5 bases). This CDR3 has 15 residues. Germline CDR1 reads SGHRS; CDR2 reads YFSETQ. V was cut by 1 base and J by 0 bases, with 10 bases left in between. The CDR3 sequence: CASSLRDSLNTEAFF. In nucleotides, the CDR3 is TGCGCCAGCAGCTTGCGCGACAGCCTGAACACTGAAGCTTTCTTT. The whole variable domain, filled in from reference TRBV5-1 and TRBJ1-1, reads KAGVTQTPRYLIKTRGQQVTLSCSPISGHRSVSWYQQTPGQGLQFLFEYFSETQRNKGNFPGRFSGRQFSNSRSEMNVSTLELGDSALYLCASSLRDSLNTEAFFGQGTRLTVV.